Listed here are 19 T cell receptor beta chains from one sample, sequenced in a study of blood T cell repertoires in COVID-19. Sequenced by immunoSEQ multiplex PCR; TCRdb stores in-frame clones only, minus some. The sample has about 200,000 clones; around 83% are singletons. Input material: peripheral blood. These receptors were taken from a human donor in a cohort sampled during active COVID-19.

The chain carries TRBV6-5 and TRBJ1-2, with 8 bases fitting TRBD1. CDR3 length: 14 amino acids. Germline V CDR1 and CDR2: MNHEY, SVGAGI. The V segment lost 6 bases and the J segment 8 bases; nucleotides outside the gene matches: 11. CDR3: CASRRQGQQGGYTF. The CDR3 DNA is TGTGCCAGCAGGAGACAGGGGCAGCAGGGGGGCTACACCTTC.

The V call is TRBV28, the J call TRBJ1-2, with D maybe TRBD1 (6 bases). Germline CDR1 is MDHEN and CDR2 is SYDVKM. The CDR3 is 12 residues long. V shed 11 bases and J shed 7 bases, with 17 bases lying between them. CDR3: CAAGWGQGGYTF. In DNA, the CDR3 is TGTGCCGCGGGTTGGGGGCAGGGTGGCTACACCTTC.

This chain connects TRBV30 to TRBJ2-3, with D unclear. The germline V gene encodes CDR1 GTSNPN and CDR2 SVGIG (reference sequence). CDR3 size: 16 residues. Trimming took off 1 base at V and 2 bases at J, with 16 bases between the two ends. Here the CDR3 reads CAWSEALGSFTDTQYF. The CDR3, as DNA: TGTGCCTGGAGTGAGGCGCTAGGCTCATTCACAGATACGCAGTATTTT.

The V call is TRBV3-1 (or the pseudogene TRBV3-2), the J call TRBJ2-3, with a weak D call TRBD1 (7 bases). Trimming removed 4 bases at V and 0 bases at J, with 17 bases between. In germline, CDR1 is LGHDT, CDR2 YNNKEL (reference sequence). This CDR3 spans 17 amino acids. Written as DNA, the CDR3 is TGTGCCAGCAGCCTTTACCCGACAGGGACTAGCACAGATACGCAGTATTTT. This gives the protein CASSLYPTGTSTDTQYF.

The chain carries TRBV3-1 (or the pseudogene TRBV3-2) and TRBJ1-2; TRBD1 matches at 7 bases. The CDR3 loop spans 15 amino acids. Germline V gives CDR1 LGHDT, CDR2 YNNKEL (reference sequence). The junction had 9 bases not matched to a gene; V was cut back by 4 bases and J by 4 bases. Here the CDR3 reads CASSPRAGGGYGYTF. The DNA of the CDR3 is TGTGCCAGCAGCCCACGGGCAGGGGGTGGCTATGGCTACACCTTC.

This clone appeared a few times. The chain combines TRBV15 with TRBJ2-2; no definite D call. Between the trimmed V and J ends, which lost 3 bases and 1 base, there was a span of 12 bases. The CDR3 extends over 16 amino acids. CDR1 LNHNV and CDR2 YYDKDF come from the germline V gene (reference sequence). For the CDR3, the DNA is TGTGCCACCAGCAGGGCCTACGAGCGGAACACCGGGGAGCTGTTTTTT. Encoded protein: CATSRAYERNTGELFF.

The J gene is TRBJ2-2, the V gene TRBV6-5; 13 bases line up with TRBD2. V lost 0 bases to trimming and J lost 6 bases; unmatched junction nucleotides: 1. This CDR3 contains 16 residues. Germline V gene sequence: CDR1 MNHEY, CDR2 SVGAGI. The DNA for the CDR3 is TGTGCCAGCAGTTACTCGGGACTAGCGGGACCCGGGGAGCTGTTTTTT. Its translation: CASSYSGLAGPGELFF.

J is TRBJ2-1 and V is TRBV19, with 9 nucleotides matching TRBD1. V shed 4 bases, J shed 8 bases, and the junction held 9 bases outside the gene matches. CDR1 and CDR2 (germline): LNHDA, SQIVND (reference sequence). The CDR3 extends over 15 amino acids. CDR3 sequence: CASSSPGTGLDEQFF. The CDR3 coding sequence is TGTGCCAGTAGTAGCCCCGGGACAGGGCTGGATGAGCAGTTCTTC. Complete variable domain (other parts from reference TRBV19 and TRBJ2-1): DGGITQSPKYLFRKEGQNVTLSCEQNLNHDAMYWYRQDPGQGLRLIYYSQIVNDFQKGDIAEGYSVSREKKESFPLTVTSAQKNPTAFYLCASSSPGTGLDEQFFGPGTRLTVL.

This clone was seen a few times. This rearrangement joins TRBV10-1 to TRBJ2-5; 7 bases map to TRBD2. This CDR3 comprises 14 residues. J was trimmed by 5 bases and V by 3 bases; bases with no gene match: 6. Germline CDR1 reads WNHNN; CDR2 reads SYGVQD (reference sequence). CDR3 in amino acids: CASSDAGDGETQYF. Written as DNA, the CDR3 is TGCGCCAGCAGTGACGCGGGAGACGGTGAGACCCAGTACTTC.

This chain uses TRBV18 with TRBJ2-1; D possibly corresponds to TRBD2 (7 bases). Trimming left V 0 bases short and J 8 bases short, with 14 bases between. Germline V lookup: CDR1 KGHSH, CDR2 LQKENI. The CDR3 totals 15 residues. The CDR3 sequence: CASSPPGGLIHEQFF. As DNA, the CDR3 is TGTGCCAGCTCACCACCCGGGGGGCTTATCCATGAGCAGTTCTTC.

The chain has TRBV12-3 or TRBV12-4 and TRBJ2-7; 7 nucleotides align to TRBD1. This CDR3 is 12 amino acids long. Trimming at V came to 5 bases and at J to 4 bases, leaving 2 bases not matched to a gene. CDR3 amino acids: CASSPDRYEQYF. CDR3 bases: TGTGCCAGCAGTCCGGACAGGTACGAGCAGTACTTC.

The CDR3 spells CASSYSPSGTNYEQYF. In DNA form, the CDR3 reads TGTGCCAGCAGTTACTCGCCTAGCGGTACAAACTACGAGCAGTACTTC. The chain carries TRBV6-6 and TRBJ2-7; 7 bases are a match to TRBD2. The CDR3 consists of 16 residues. After removal of 0 bases from V and 3 bases from J, the junction contained 8 bases not matched to a gene. Per the germline V gene, CDR1 is MNHNY and CDR2 is SVGAGI (reference sequence).

This chain connects TRBV19 to TRBJ2-7; TRBD1 aligns across 7 bases. CDR3 length: 15 residues. Germline CDR1 is LNHDA and CDR2 is SQIVND (reference sequence). V lost 1 base to trimming and J lost 6 bases; unmatched junction nucleotides: 9. The CDR3 is CASSIGTGGVREQYF. The DNA of the CDR3 is TGTGCCAGTAGTATAGGGACAGGCGGAGTCCGCGAGCAGTACTTC.

The gene calls are TRBV25-1 and TRBJ2-7; TRBD1 agrees at 7 bases. Germline assignment: CDR1 MGHDK and CDR2 SYGVNS. This CDR3 has 13 residues. After removal of 8 bases from V and 3 bases from J, the junction contained 7 bases not matched to a gene. The CDR3 spells CASRTGDHYEQYF. Written as DNA, the CDR3 is TGTGCCAGCCGTACAGGGGACCACTACGAGCAGTACTTC.

There are a few counts of this clone. This sequence joins TRBV2 and TRBJ1-2; 7 nucleotides match TRBD1. The J segment lost 4 bases and the V segment lost 1 base, leaving 0 bases of the junction unmatched. Germline V gene data show CDR1 as SNHLY and CDR2 as FYNNEI. This CDR3 spans 13 amino acids. This CDR3 is CASSEGDSYGYTF. CDR3 nucleotides: TGTGCCAGCAGTGAAGGGGACAGCTATGGCTACACCTTC.

The chain employs TRBV5-1 and TRBJ2-1, with D tentatively TRBD2 (6 bases). This CDR3 spans 17 amino acids. Germline values: CDR1 SGHRS, CDR2 YFSETQ. V shed 0 bases and J shed 8 bases, with 21 bases lying between them. The CDR3 DNA reads as TGCGCCAGCAGCTTGGACTGGCGGCGGGATAAGGTCTATGAGCAGTTCTTC. Encoded protein: CASSLDWRRDKVYEQFF.

The gene calls are TRBV6-1 and TRBJ2-1; the match to TRBD2 covers 9 bases. Losses at the gene ends were 0 bases for V and 4 bases for J; bases not matched to a gene: 1. CDR3 size: 15 residues. Germline-derived CDR1 and CDR2 are MNHNS and SASEGT. The CDR3 region is CASSEASGSYNEQFF. CDR3 coding DNA: TGTGCCAGCAGTGAAGCTAGCGGGAGTTACAATGAGCAGTTCTTC.

The V gene is TRBV24-1, the J gene TRBJ2-3; D might be TRBD1 (6 bases). Germline loops: CDR1 KGHDR, CDR2 SFDVKD. Trimming removed 3 bases from V and 2 bases from J, with 11 bases in between. CDR3 length: 15 amino acids. CDR3: CATSDPSGVTDTQYF. The CDR3 DNA sequence: TGTGCCACCAGTGATCCCTCAGGGGTCACAGATACGCAGTATTTT.

The rearrangement joins TRBV5-6 to TRBJ1-1, with D perhaps TRBD1 (5 bases). Germline V gene data show CDR1 as SGHDT and CDR2 as YYEEEE. The V end was cut by 4 bases, the J end by 1 base, with 8 bases between. This CDR3 region has 13 residues. The CDR3 coding sequence is TGTGCCAGCAGCCGAACAGGGAACACTGAAGCTTTCTTT. Translation gives CASSRTGNTEAFF.